This TCR beta chain comes out of a study of CD8 T cells in ankylosing spondylitis. The CDR3 contains 15 residues. J lost 4 bases, V lost 1 base, and 7 bases had no gene match. General observations from the study: Clones linked to disease were reported to show significant enrichment in matched ankylosing spondylitis synovial fluid. Disease-linked clones had a CD8+ phenotype and relatively low frequency in peripheral blood.

Using its own MiXCR run on the 5' RACE reads, TCRdb lists one record per CDR3 protein. The data hold around 180,000 distinct CDR3 sequences, with roughly 18% observed a single time. In the case of this clonotype: Its target is unknown.

The sample taken for sequencing was blood, either unsorted or a sorted T cell fraction (not recorded which). V usage is TRBV12-3 or TRBV12-4 and J usage is TRBJ2-7; TRBD1 agrees at 7 bases. The sequence came from a male donor aged 5-30 years with ankylosing spondylitis or in good health (not recorded which). The CDR3 is CASSLEGAKGYEQYF. The CDR3 bases are TGTGCCAGCAGTTTAGAGGGGGCAAAGGGATACGAGCAGTACTTC.